The text below deals with one T cell receptor (beta chain). This sample is drawn from a study of cytomegalovirus exposure and HLA in healthy donors. CDR1 and CDR2 from the germline V gene are MDHEN and SYDVKM. Unmatched junction bases numbered 3, after V lost 6 bases and J lost 0 bases. The CDR3 length is 14 residues. In the PCR, 60 Vbeta and 13 Jbeta primers were used. Produced via immunoSEQ multiplex PCR; TCRdb's table is partial and in-frame only. Counted here are about 76,000 clones, about 70% occurring once; the ten biggest clones make up 9.5% to 13%. The chain joins TRBV28 to TRBJ2-5; 8 bases agree with TRBD1. This sequence was found in a male donor in good health and CMV-seropositive. The sample comprised PBMCs. The CDR3 bases are TGTGCCAGCAGGACGACAGGGGACCAAGAGACCCAGTACTTC. Encoded protein: CASRTTGDQETQYF.